Described below is a single T cell receptor beta chain sequence and its context. Between the trimmed V and J ends, which lost 1 base and 1 base, there was a span of 5 bases. Germline loops: CDR1 MNHNS, CDR2 SASEGT. CDR3 length equals 15 residues. The data originate from a study of response to subunit inactivated influenza vaccine. Using its own MiXCR run on the RT-PCR reads, TCRdb lists one record per CDR3 protein. The table shows 710,000 or so distinct CDR3 sequences, with 15% to 18% occurring only once. This specimen was PBMCs from blood, taken approximately 13 days after vaccination. This chain links TRBV6-1 with TRBJ2-6; no firm D call. This clonotype was obtained from a man aged 50 to 60 who received an inactivated influenza vaccine. As DNA, the CDR3 is TGTGCCAGCAGTGAAGATTTTTCTGGGGCCAACGTCCTGACTTTC. Amino acids: CASSEDFSGANVLTF.